The 17 T cell receptor beta chains listed next were all sequenced from one sample in a study of Graves' ophthalmopathy and Graves' hyperthyroidism. As the template, RNA transcripts were used to amplify TCR beta CDR3 regions. HTBI primers served in a first-round RT-PCR, which a second-round multiplex PCR followed. TCRdb reprocessed the multiplex PCR reads with MiXCR, giving one entry per CDR3 protein. The sample lists 600,000 to 700,000 distinct CDR3 sequences, about 38% seen once, with over 2.5% in the top ten. Sequences were obtained from peripheral blood. The receptors originated from an adult man with Graves' ophthalmopathy.

This clonotype was picked up a small number of times. This chain connects TRBV7-9 to TRBJ2-7; D may match TRBD1 or TRBD2 (5 bases each). The germline gives CDR1 SEHNR, CDR2 FQNEAQ (reference sequence). The V end lost 5 bases, the J end lost 6 bases, and 14 bases lay between the germline ends. CDR3 size: 13 residues. CDR3 nucleotide sequence: TGTGCCAGCAGCCGGGGCACCCTGTCCGAGCAGTACTTC. It is translated as CASSRGTLSEQYF.

The chain has TRBV25-1 and TRBJ1-3; 9 bases fit TRBD1. Germline CDR1 MGHDK, CDR2 SYGVNS. This CDR3 comprises 16 residues. Trimming took 2 bases from V and 8 from J; bases not matched to a gene: 10. CDR3 sequence reads: CASSEKGTGGVDTIYF. The CDR3 coding sequence is TGTGCCAGCAGTGAAAAAGGCACAGGGGGCGTGGACACCATATATTTT.

The V and J genes are TRBV5-1 and TRBJ1-5; 12 nucleotides align to TRBD1. CDR1 and CDR2 (germline): SGHRS, YFSETQ. V lost 3 bases to trimming and J lost 5 bases; unmatched junction nucleotides: 6. This CDR3 has 16 amino acids. The CDR3 is CASSYRDRGQYQPQHF. CDR3 in DNA: TGCGCCAGCAGCTACCGGGACAGGGGGCAATATCAGCCCCAGCATTTT.

This clonotype appeared a few times. The V call is TRBV5-1, the J call TRBJ2-5; TRBD1 matches at 7 bases. The germline CDR1 and CDR2 sequences are SGHRS and YFSETQ. V lost 4 bases, J lost 3 bases, and 6 bases stayed unmatched. This CDR3 spans 14 amino acids. The CDR3 DNA reads TGCGCCAGCAGCAGCCGGGACAGTAAAGAGACCCAGTACTTC. This encodes CASSSRDSKETQYF.

This clonotype showed up many times. This chain's CDR3 is CSATLGQRYQPQHF. The DNA of the CDR3 is TGCAGTGCTACACTTGGGCAGCGATATCAGCCCCAGCATTTT. The chain carries TRBV20-1 and TRBJ1-5, with D uncertain. The length of the CDR3 is 14 residues. V lost 4 bases and J lost 5, with 15 bases in between. Looked up from germline, CDR1 is DFQATT and CDR2 is SNEGSKA (reference sequence).

This clonotype has only a few counts. This chain joins TRBV9 and TRBJ1-2; 9 bases are shared with TRBD1. In germline, CDR1 is SGDLS, CDR2 YYNGEE. The length of the CDR3 is 18 residues. With V trimmed by 0 bases and J by 2 bases, 11 bases remained unmatched. CDR3 nucleotide sequence: TGTGCCAGCAGCGTAGATCCCCTTGGACAGGGGTTCAACTATGGCTACACCTTC. Protein product: CASSVDPLGQGFNYGYTF.

This clonotype was counted at least ten times. This chain links TRBV7-9 with TRBJ2-2; tentative D call: TRBD1 (5 bases). V lost 4 bases, J lost 4 bases, and 16 bases lay in between. The CDR3 loop spans 16 amino acids. CDR1 SEHNR and CDR2 FQNEAQ come from the germline V gene (reference sequence). CDR3 sequence: CASSSLGPPGTGELFF. The CDR3 DNA follows: TGTGCCAGCAGCTCTCTGGGGCCCCCCGGCACCGGGGAGCTGTTTTTT.

The chain employs TRBV2 and TRBJ1-6; D not resolved. Germline V lookup: CDR1 SNHLY, CDR2 FYNNEI. Trimming left V 11 bases short and J 4 bases short, with 12 bases between. The CDR3 contains 13 residues. The CDR3 bases are TGTGCCGACCGGGCCGGGTATAATTCACCCCTCCACTTT. Translating it yields CADRAGYNSPLHF.

On this clonotype itself: This is likely a read error, given that the CDR3 carries no conserved phenylalanine or tryptophan at its end. Because the CDR3's place on the DNA is in doubt, the DNA is left out and the CDR3 is given as listed by TCRdb. The chain has TRBV6-4 and TRBJ1-2. Per the germline V gene, CDR1 is MRHNA and CDR2 is SNTAGT. Both ends counted, the CDR3 spans 10 residues. The CDR3 sequence is CASSDGRAPY.

This clonotype showed up just once. The chain carries TRBV24-1 and TRBJ2-5, with D possibly TRBD2 on 7 matching bases. Trimming pared 4 bases from V and 4 bases from J, leaving 18 bases between. The CDR3 sequence is 16 residues long. Per germline, CDR1 KGHDR and CDR2 SFDVKD. CDR3 bases: TGTGCCACCAGTGACCCGGGGCAGGGAGGGGGAGAGACCCAGTACTTC. Translation: CATSDPGQGGGETQYF.

The table lists this clonotype with many counts. CDR3 in amino acids: CASSLSGGLSSYEQYF. The CDR3 DNA sequence: TGTGCCAGCAGTTTATCAGGGGGACTAAGCTCCTACGAGCAGTACTTC. The chain has TRBV27 and TRBJ2-7, with D perhaps matching TRBD2 (7 bases). CDR1 is MNHEY, CDR2 SMNVEV, per germline (reference sequence). Trimming took off 0 bases at V and 0 bases at J, with 12 bases between the two ends. This CDR3 spans 16 amino acids.

In its sample, this clonotype was seen a few times. One junction end disagrees with the germline gene, perhaps due to a read error. The V call is TRBV7-2, the J call TRBJ2-6; a possible D gene is TRBD2 (5 bases). Germline CDR1 and CDR2: SGHTA and FQGNSA. This CDR3 comprises 18 residues. CDR3 DNA sequence: TGCGCCAGCAGCCACCGAACTCGGGGATACTCTGGGGCCAACGTCCTGACTTTC. Protein product: CASSHRTRGYSGANVLTF. Full variable domain (rest looked up from reference TRBV7-2 and TRBJ2-6): GAGVSQSPSNKVTEKGKDVELRCDPISGHTALYWYRQSLGQGLEFLIYFQGNSAPDKSGLPSDRFSAERTGGSVSTLTIQRTQQEDSAVYLCASSHRTRGYSGANVLTFGAGSRLTVL.

On this clonotype: At one end the junction does not follow the germline gene, possibly because of a read error. The chain has TRBV30 and TRBJ1-1, with D possibly TRBD1 on 5 matching bases. Germline V gene data show CDR1 as GTSNPN and CDR2 as SVGIG (reference sequence). The CDR3 is 15 residues long. The CDR3 is CASSPTRTTNTEAFF. The CDR3 bases are TGTGCCAGCAGCCCGACACGGACAACGAACACTGAAGCTTTCTTC.

This chain uses TRBV9 with TRBJ2-3; possible D gene TRBD2, 7 bases. Germline CDR1 SGDLS, CDR2 YYNGEE. Trimming pared 7 bases from V and 5 bases from J, leaving 17 bases between. CDR3 size: 14 residues. In nucleotides, the CDR3 is TGTGCCAGCGTACGGGGGGCCAATAAAGATACGCAGTATTTT. Its protein product is CASVRGANKDTQYF.

Ten or more counts support this clonotype. CDR3 residues: CASSLGTARVETQYF. The CDR3 coding sequence is TGTGCCAGCAGTTTAGGGACTGCGCGCGTGGAGACCCAGTACTTC. The chain uses TRBV12-3 or TRBV12-4 and TRBJ2-5; D may be TRBD2 (5 bases). V lost 1 base, J lost 5 bases, and 14 bases lay in between. The CDR3 has 15 residues.

The gene calls are TRBV6-5 and TRBJ1-3, with TRBD1 as a possible D gene (5 bases). V was shortened by 5 bases and J by 4 bases, with 12 bases between the two germline ends. The CDR3 is 14 residues long. The germline V gene encodes CDR1 MNHEY and CDR2 SVGAGI. CDR3 coding DNA: TGTGCCAGCAGTCTCGGGACCGCCGGAAACACCATATATTTT. Protein product: CASSLGTAGNTIYF.

This clonotype was observed many times. The chain links TRBV7-2 to TRBJ1-2; D gene unclear. V lost 1 base to trimming and J lost 4 bases, with 16 bases between them. The CDR3 totals 16 residues. Germline CDR1 and CDR2: SGHTA and FQGNSA. The CDR3 loop is CASSLDVADSSYGYTF. CDR3 coding DNA: TGTGCCAGCAGCTTAGATGTGGCCGACTCCTCCTATGGCTACACCTTC.